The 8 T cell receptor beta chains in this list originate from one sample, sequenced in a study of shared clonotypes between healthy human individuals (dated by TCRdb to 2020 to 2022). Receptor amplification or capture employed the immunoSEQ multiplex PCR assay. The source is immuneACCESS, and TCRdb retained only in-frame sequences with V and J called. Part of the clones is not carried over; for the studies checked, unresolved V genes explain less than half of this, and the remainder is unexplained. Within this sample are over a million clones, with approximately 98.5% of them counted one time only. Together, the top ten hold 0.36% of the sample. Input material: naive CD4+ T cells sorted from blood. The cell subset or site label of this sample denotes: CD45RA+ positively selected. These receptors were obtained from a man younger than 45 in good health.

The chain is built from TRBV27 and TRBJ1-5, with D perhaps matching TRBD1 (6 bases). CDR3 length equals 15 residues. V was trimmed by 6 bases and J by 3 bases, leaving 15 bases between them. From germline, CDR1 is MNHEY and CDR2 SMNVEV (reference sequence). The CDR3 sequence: CASRPSGTFNQPQHF. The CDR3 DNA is TGTGCCAGCAGGCCGTCCGGGACATTCAATCAGCCCCAGCATTTT.

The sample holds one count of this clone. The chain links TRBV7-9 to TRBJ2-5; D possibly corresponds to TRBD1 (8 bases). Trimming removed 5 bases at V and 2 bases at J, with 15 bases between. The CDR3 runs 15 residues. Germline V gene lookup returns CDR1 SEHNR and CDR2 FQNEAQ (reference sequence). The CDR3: CASSRTGGGQETQYF. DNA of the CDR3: TGTGCCAGCAGCCGTACAGGGGGAGGGCAAGAGACCCAGTACTTC.

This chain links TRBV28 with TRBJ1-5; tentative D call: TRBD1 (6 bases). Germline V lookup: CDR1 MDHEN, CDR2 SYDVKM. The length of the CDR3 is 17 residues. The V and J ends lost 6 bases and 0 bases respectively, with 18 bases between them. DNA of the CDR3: TGTGCCAGCAGGTCCCCGGGGGACAACTATAGCAATCAGCCCCAGCATTTT. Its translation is CASRSPGDNYSNQPQHF.

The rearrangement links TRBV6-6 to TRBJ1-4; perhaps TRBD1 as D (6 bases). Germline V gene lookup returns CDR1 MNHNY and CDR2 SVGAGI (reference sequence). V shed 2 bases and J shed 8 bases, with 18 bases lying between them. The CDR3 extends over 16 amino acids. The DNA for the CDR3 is TGTGCCAGCAGTTACAATCACAGGGTGATAGGCGAAAAACTGTTTTTT. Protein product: CASSYNHRVIGEKLFF.

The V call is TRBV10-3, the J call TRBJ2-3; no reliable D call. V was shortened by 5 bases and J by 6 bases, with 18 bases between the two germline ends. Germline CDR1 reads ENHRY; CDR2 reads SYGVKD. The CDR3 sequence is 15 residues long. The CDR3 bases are TGTGCCATCAGTCAACCGTCGAGGCTCTCGGATACGCAGTATTTT. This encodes CAISQPSRLSDTQYF.

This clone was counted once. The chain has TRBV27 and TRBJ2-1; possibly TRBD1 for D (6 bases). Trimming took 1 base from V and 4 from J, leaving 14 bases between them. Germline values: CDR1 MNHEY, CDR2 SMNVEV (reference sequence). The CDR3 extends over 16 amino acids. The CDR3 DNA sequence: TGTGCCAGCAGTTTATATGGGCAGGGGACGTACAATGAGCAGTTCTTC. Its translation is CASSLYGQGTYNEQFF.

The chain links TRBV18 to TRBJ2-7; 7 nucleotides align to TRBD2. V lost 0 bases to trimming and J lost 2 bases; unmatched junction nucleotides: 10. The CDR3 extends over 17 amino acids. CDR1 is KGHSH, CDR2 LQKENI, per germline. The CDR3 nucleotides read TGTGCCAGCTCACCACCGTTATCTAGCGGAAATCCCTACGAGCAGTACTTC. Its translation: CASSPPLSSGNPYEQYF.

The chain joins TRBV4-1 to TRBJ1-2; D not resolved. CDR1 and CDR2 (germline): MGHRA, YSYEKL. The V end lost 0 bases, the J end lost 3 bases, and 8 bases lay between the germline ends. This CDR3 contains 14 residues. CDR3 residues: CASSQEMGYYGYTF. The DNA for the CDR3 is TGCGCCAGCAGCCAAGAAATGGGATACTATGGCTACACCTTC.